This T cell receptor beta chain was sequenced during a study of T cell repertoires in cytomegalovirus infection. Study as a whole: An indication of both CMV infection and matching HLA type came from public TCR beta signatures. Broader study findings: HLA-C-restricted CMV-specific TCR beta clonotypes were dominant in the ex vivo response.

The CDR3 totals 13 residues. The V end lost 4 bases, the J end lost 1 base, and 5 bases lay between the germline ends. Per germline, CDR1 MDHEN and CDR2 SYDVKM. From the reads, TCRdb called clonotypes with MiXCR, one entry per CDR3 protein. The data show around 300,000 distinct CDR3 sequences, around 20% seen once. This clonotype occurred a few times. Its antigen is still unknown. V is TRBV28 and J is TRBJ2-1; D not resolved. This receptor was obtained from a human donor in good health (CMV status not recorded). Some clones in this sample may be carry-over from other donors' samples. Material: cultured PBMCs, obtained from culture after CMV antigen stimulation. The CDR3 here is CASSSQSYNEQFF. In DNA form, the CDR3 reads TGTGCCAGCAGTTCGCAGTCCTACAATGAGCAGTTCTTC. The full variable domain, its missing parts supplied by reference TRBV28 and TRBJ2-1, is DVKVTQSSRYLVKRTGEKVFLECVQDMDHENMFWYRQDPGLGLRLIYFSYDVKMKEKGDIPEGYSVSREKKERFSLILESASTNQTSMYLCASSSQSYNEQFFGPGTRLTVL.